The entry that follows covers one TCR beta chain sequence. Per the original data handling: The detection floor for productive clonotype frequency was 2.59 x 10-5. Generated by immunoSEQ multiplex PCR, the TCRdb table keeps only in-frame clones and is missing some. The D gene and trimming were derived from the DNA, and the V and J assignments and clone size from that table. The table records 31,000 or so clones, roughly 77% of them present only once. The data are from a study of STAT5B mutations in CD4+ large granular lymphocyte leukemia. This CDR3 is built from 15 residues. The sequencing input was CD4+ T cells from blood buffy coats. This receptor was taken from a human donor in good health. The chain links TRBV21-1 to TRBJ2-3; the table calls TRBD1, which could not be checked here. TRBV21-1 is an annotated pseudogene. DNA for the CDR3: TGTGCCAGCACCCCATTAGGGGGCTGGACGGATACGCAGTATTTT. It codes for CASTPLGGWTDTQYF.